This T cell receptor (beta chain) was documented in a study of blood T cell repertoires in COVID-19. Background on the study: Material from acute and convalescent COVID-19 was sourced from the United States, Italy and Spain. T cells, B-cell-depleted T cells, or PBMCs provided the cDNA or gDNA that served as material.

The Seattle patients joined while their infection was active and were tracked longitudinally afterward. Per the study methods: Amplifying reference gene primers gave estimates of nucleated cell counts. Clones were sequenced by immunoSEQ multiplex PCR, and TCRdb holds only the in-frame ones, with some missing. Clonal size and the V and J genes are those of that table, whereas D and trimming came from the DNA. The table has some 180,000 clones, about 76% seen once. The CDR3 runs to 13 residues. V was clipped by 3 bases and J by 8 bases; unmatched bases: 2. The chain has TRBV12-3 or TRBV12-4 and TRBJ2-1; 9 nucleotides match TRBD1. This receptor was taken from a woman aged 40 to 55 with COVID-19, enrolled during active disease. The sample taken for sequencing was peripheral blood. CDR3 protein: CASSFGQGYEQFF. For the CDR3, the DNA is TGTGCCAGCAGTTTTGGACAGGGGTATGAGCAGTTCTTC.